What follows describes a single T cell receptor beta chain. All of the donors resided in Nashville, Tennessee, and each was a Caucasian adult. Using immunoSEQ multiplex PCR, the repertoire was profiled, and TCRdb retains in-frame clones only, with some absent. The sample lists around 500,000 clones; approximately 78% were seen once. This entry belongs to a study of shared clonotypes between healthy human individuals. The sequence was collected from a woman between 40 and 55 years old in good health. Some clones in this sample may be carry-over from other donors' samples. The sequenced sample was PBMCs.

The DNA of the CDR3 is TGTGCCAGCAGCGTTATAGCGGTCTCCTACAATGAGCAGTTCTTC. This encodes CASSVIAVSYNEQFF. The rearrangement links TRBV9 to TRBJ2-1, with a possible D match to TRBD2 (6 bases). From germline, CDR1 is SGDLS and CDR2 YYNGEE. The CDR3 runs to 15 residues. Trimming took 2 bases from V and 0 from J, leaving 9 bases between them.